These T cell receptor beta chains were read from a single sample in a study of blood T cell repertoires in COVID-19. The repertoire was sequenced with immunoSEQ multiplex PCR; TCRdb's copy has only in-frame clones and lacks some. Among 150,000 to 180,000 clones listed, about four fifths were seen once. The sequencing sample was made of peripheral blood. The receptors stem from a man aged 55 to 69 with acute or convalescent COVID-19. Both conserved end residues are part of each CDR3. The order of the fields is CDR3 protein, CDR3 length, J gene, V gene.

CDR3aa: CASSQSAPGLAEKLFF; len: 16; j_gene: TRBJ1-4; v_gene: TRBV4-2
CDR3aa: CAWSSPGHPRQETQYF; len: 16; j_gene: TRBJ2-5; v_gene: TRBV30
CDR3aa: CASNMGQGEYGYTF; len: 14; j_gene: TRBJ1-2; v_gene: TRBV5-1
CDR3aa: CASRPDRGNTEAFF; len: 14; j_gene: TRBJ1-1; v_gene: TRBV2
CDR3aa: CSVSAGNGDQPQHF; len: 14; j_gene: TRBJ1-5; v_gene: TRBV29-1
CDR3aa: CASSTRDQPQHF; len: 12; j_gene: TRBJ1-5; v_gene: TRBV19
CDR3aa: CAISGGQAEEQYF; len: 13; j_gene: TRBJ2-7; v_gene: TRBV10-3
CDR3aa: CASKTGGSTDTQYF; len: 14; j_gene: TRBJ2-3; v_gene: TRBV2
CDR3aa: CAWSVGLEDRSPLHF; len: 15; j_gene: TRBJ1-6; v_gene: TRBV30
CDR3aa: CASSPQGHSLSSTDTQYF; len: 18; j_gene: TRBJ2-3; v_gene: TRBV19
CDR3aa: CATSRDSGKETQYF; len: 14; j_gene: TRBJ2-5; v_gene: TRBV15
CDR3aa: CASSEQGGDQPQHF; len: 14; j_gene: TRBJ1-5; v_gene: TRBV2
CDR3aa: CASSSGSSGNTIYF; len: 14; j_gene: TRBJ1-3; v_gene: TRBV19
CDR3aa: CASSQGYLNTGELFF; len: 15; j_gene: TRBJ2-2; v_gene: TRBV4-3
CDR3aa: CASSLAPGGPYEQYF; len: 15; j_gene: TRBJ2-7; v_gene: TRBV5-1
CDR3aa: CAWSVTGIYNEQFF; len: 14; j_gene: TRBJ2-1; v_gene: TRBV30
CDR3aa: CASSLGGGEAFF; len: 12; j_gene: TRBJ1-1; v_gene: TRBV7-6
CDR3aa: CASSPEGGFRETQYF; len: 15; j_gene: TRBJ2-5; v_gene: TRBV9
CDR3aa: CASSLLPDRAYGYTF; len: 15; j_gene: TRBJ1-2; v_gene: TRBV19
CDR3aa: CASSSADSASEKLFF; len: 15; j_gene: TRBJ1-4; v_gene: TRBV5-4
CDR3aa: CASSDWGLAGGPTYEQYF; len: 18; j_gene: TRBJ2-7; v_gene: TRBV2
CDR3aa: CASSLGAERGSNQPQHF; len: 17; j_gene: TRBJ1-5; v_gene: TRBV11-2
CDR3aa: CASSGGQGGSYEQYF; len: 15; j_gene: TRBJ2-7; v_gene: TRBV7-9
CDR3aa: CASSYEGGYGYTF; len: 13; j_gene: TRBJ1-2; v_gene: TRBV6-5
CDR3aa: CASSQDLGGSGANVLTF; len: 17; j_gene: TRBJ2-6; v_gene: TRBV3-1/TRBV3-2
CDR3aa: CASNEAGASSYNEQFF; len: 16; j_gene: TRBJ2-1; v_gene: TRBV6-1
CDR3aa: CASTGRAVEAQYF; len: 13; j_gene: TRBJ2-3; v_gene: TRBV10-2
CDR3aa: CASSQQGAYEQYF; len: 13; j_gene: TRBJ2-7; v_gene: TRBV3-1/TRBV3-2
CDR3aa: CASSWRGGAGQADTQYF; len: 17; j_gene: TRBJ2-3; v_gene: TRBV5-1
CDR3aa: CASTRGVGELFF; len: 12; j_gene: TRBJ2-2; v_gene: TRBV12-3/TRBV12-4
CDR3aa: CASSFLPGTGSTYEQYF; len: 17; j_gene: TRBJ2-7; v_gene: TRBV28
CDR3aa: CASSYYRQGLYEQYF; len: 15; j_gene: TRBJ2-7; v_gene: TRBV6-6
CDR3aa: CASSLFQGRTGELFF; len: 15; j_gene: TRBJ2-2; v_gene: TRBV11-2
CDR3aa: CASSLGAGGTGELFF; len: 15; j_gene: TRBJ2-2; v_gene: TRBV5-1
CDR3aa: CASTRTSGGAYEQYF; len: 15; j_gene: TRBJ2-7; v_gene: TRBV11-2
CDR3aa: CASSPDRVQTF; len: 11; j_gene: TRBJ1-2; v_gene: TRBV6-2/TRBV6-3
CDR3aa: CASSLVEVPEQYF; len: 13; j_gene: TRBJ2-7; v_gene: TRBV11-3
CDR3aa: CASKPNLGSGNTIYF; len: 15; j_gene: TRBJ1-3; v_gene: TRBV28
CDR3aa: CASSLEKASNIQYF; len: 14; j_gene: TRBJ2-4; v_gene: TRBV11-2
CDR3aa: CASATRANTKAFF; len: 13; j_gene: TRBJ1-1; v_gene: TRBV12-3/TRBV12-4